This TCR beta chain comes out of a study of T-cell reconstitution after alpha-beta-depleted transplantation in children. Unique molecular identifiers were incorporated into the prepared TCRbeta library. Using its own MiXCR run on the PCR reads, TCRdb lists one record per CDR3 protein. The table lists about 230,000 distinct CDR3 sequences, more than 10% of them singletons. V was cut by 0 bases and J by 7 bases, with 10 bases left in between. The CDR3 is 15 residues long. In this sample, this clonotype turned up many times. The chain joins TRBV12-3 or TRBV12-4 to TRBJ1-6; D ambiguous. This receptor was obtained from a human donor who donated a stem cell graft to a child with acute lymphoblastic leukemia. The starting material was PBMCs from the stem cell graft donor, obtained from the stem cell graft. The CDR3 DNA sequence: TGTGCCAGCAGTTTAGCGCCCAGCTCAAATTCACCCCTCCACTTT. This sequence encodes CASSLAPSSNSPLHF.